Listed here are 26 T cell receptor beta chains from one sample, sequenced in a study of T cell changes during pregnancy in multiple sclerosis. Assay: immunoSEQ multiplex PCR; the TCRdb copy retains only in-frame clones and omits some. The table shows roughly 110,000 clones, with about 89% occurring only once. The input for sequencing was peripheral blood, taken before pregnancy. All receptors derive from a female donor with multiple sclerosis, enrolled in a pregnancy study.

This chain connects TRBV29-1 to TRBJ2-1; TRBD2 aligns across 9 bases. The CDR3 is 14 residues long. From germline, CDR1 is SQVTM and CDR2 ANQGSEA. Trimming removed 1 base from V and 13 bases from J; junction bases left unmatched: 11. DNA of the CDR3: TGCAGCGTTGAAGCGGAGATCGCGGGAGGGATCCAGTTCTTC. Residues: CSVEAEIAGGIQFF.

The chain is built from TRBV18 and TRBJ1-5, with 7 bases fitting TRBD1. The CDR3 consists of 16 residues. V dropped 3 bases and J dropped 0; count of bases not matched to a gene: 5. Germline V gives CDR1 KGHSH, CDR2 LQKENI. CDR3 loop: CASSPPGTASNQPQHF. CDR3 coding DNA: TGTGCCAGCTCACCCCCCGGGACAGCTAGCAATCAGCCCCAGCATTTT.

CDR3 coding DNA: TGCGCCAGCAGCCCCCCCCAGGCAGGAACGCAGTATTTT. Residues: CASSPPQAGTQYF. V and J are TRBV5-1 and TRBJ2-3; D is unclear. CDR3 length: 13 residues. With 4 bases removed from V and 9 bases from J, the gap between germline ends came to 15 bases. Germline V CDR1 and CDR2: SGHRS, YFSETQ.

This clone was seen only a few times. V usage is TRBV10-3 and J usage is TRBJ1-5; no reliable D call. CDR1 is ENHRY, CDR2 SYGVKD, per germline. This CDR3 spans 15 amino acids. V lost 2 bases to trimming and J lost 0 bases, with 8 bases between them. The DNA of the CDR3 is TGTGCCATCAGTGAGGGGAGAAATAGCAATCAGCCCCAGCATTTT. This codes for CAISEGRNSNQPQHF.

This rearrangement joins TRBV7-7 to TRBJ2-2; D is uncertain. The CDR3 spans 11 residues. Germline V gives CDR1 SSHAT, CDR2 FNYEAQ (reference sequence). The DNA for the CDR3 is TGTGCAAACCTCGGCACCGGGGAGCTGTTTTTT. Translating it yields CANLGTGELFF.

The V and J genes are TRBV2 and TRBJ1-2; D remains unclear. CDR3 length: 13 residues. CDR1 is SNHLY, CDR2 FYNNEI, per germline. Trimming took 6 bases from V and 0 from J, leaving 8 bases between them. The CDR3 nucleotides read TGTGCCAGCAGCCGAGAGGCTAACTATGGCTACACCTTC. Its protein is CASSREANYGYTF.

The chain couples TRBV27 to TRBJ2-1; 9 bases align to TRBD2. Trimming removed 2 bases from V and 8 bases from J; junction bases left unmatched: 4. The CDR3 sequence is 14 residues long. Looked up from germline, CDR1 is MNHEY and CDR2 is SMNVEV (reference sequence). The CDR3 bases are TGTGCCAGCAGTTTAAGTAGCGGGAGTGATGAGCAGTTCTTC. Residues: CASSLSSGSDEQFF.

CDR3: CASSPGRDRAYEQYF. As DNA, the CDR3 is TGTGCCAGCAGCCCCGGAAGGGACAGGGCCTACGAGCAGTACTTC. The J gene is TRBJ2-7, the V gene TRBV7-9; 9 bases line up with TRBD1. This CDR3 is built from 15 residues. Germline V gives CDR1 SEHNR, CDR2 FQNEAQ (reference sequence). The trim removed 5 bases at V and 2 bases at J, leaving 7 bases unmatched.

This chain joins TRBV7-8 and TRBJ1-1; D may be TRBD1 (5 bases). V was pared by 1 base and J by 0 bases, with 12 bases between. Per the germline V gene, CDR1 is SGHVS and CDR2 is FQNEAQ. This CDR3 has 16 residues. CDR3 in DNA: TGTGCCAGCAGCTTAGGCGGGGGTGGGGTGAACACTGAAGCTTTCTTT. This codes for CASSLGGGGVNTEAFF.

This CDR3 is CASRDRGHTDTQYF. The CDR3, as DNA: TGTGCCAGTAGGGACAGGGGGCACACAGATACGCAGTATTTT. The chain recombines TRBV19 with TRBJ2-3, with 11 bases aligning to TRBD1. The CDR3 extends over 14 amino acids. V lost 6 bases and J lost 2; bases outside the gene matches: 1. Germline V gives CDR1 LNHDA, CDR2 SQIVND (reference sequence).

This clone has only one observation. One end of the junction does not line up with germline, which may come from a read error. CDR3: CAISEGSGSAYEQYF. The CDR3 region has the DNA TGTGCCATCAGTGAGGGTAGCGGGAGTGCCTACGAGCAGTACTTC. V and J are TRBV6-6 and TRBJ2-7, with 9 positions matching TRBD2. The CDR3 loop spans 15 amino acids. CDR1 and CDR2 from the germline V gene are MNHNY and SVGAGI (reference sequence).

The chain uses TRBV6-5 and TRBJ1-2, with TRBD1 matching over 7 bases. CDR1 is MNHEY and CDR2 is SVGAGI in the germline V gene. V gave up 7 bases and J gave up 2 bases; unmatched junction bases: 7. This CDR3 has 14 amino acids. The CDR3 is CASTNVGQNYGYTF. CDR3 DNA: TGTGCCAGCACCAACGTGGGACAGAACTATGGCTACACCTTC.

The rearrangement joins TRBV5-4 to TRBJ1-6, with no clear D. V lost 9 bases and J lost 4, with 20 bases in between. Per the germline V gene, CDR1 is SGHNT and CDR2 is YYREEE (reference sequence). The CDR3 is made up of 16 amino acids. This chain's CDR3 is CATTSNSQAYNSPLHF. As DNA, the CDR3 is TGTGCCACCACCTCCAACTCGCAGGCTTATAATTCACCCCTCCACTTT.

The chain uses TRBV6-1 and TRBJ2-7; D is unresolved. Germline lookup yields CDR1 MNHNS and CDR2 SASEGT. V gave up 5 bases and J gave up 0 bases, with 8 bases separating them. The CDR3 is made up of 13 amino acids. The CDR3 sequence is CASSYMSSYEQYF. The CDR3, as DNA: TGTGCCAGCAGTTATATGAGCTCCTACGAGCAGTACTTC.

The gene calls are TRBV7-2 and TRBJ1-1; TRBD1 is a possible D gene (6 bases). Germline V lookup: CDR1 SGHTA, CDR2 FQGNSA. Trimming removed 5 bases from V and 4 bases from J, with 14 bases in between. The CDR3 has 14 amino acids. The CDR3 sequence is CASSLGGGSTEAFF. CDR3 DNA: TGTGCCAGCAGCCTAGGGGGGGGCTCCACTGAAGCTTTCTTT.

The chain has TRBV5-1 and TRBJ2-5, with 7 bases that match TRBD1. Germline trimming cut 0 bases from V and 5 bases from J; bases unmatched to any gene: 4. Per germline, CDR1 SGHRS and CDR2 YFSETQ. The CDR3 loop spans 14 amino acids. The CDR3 here is CASSLVQGRETQYF. DNA of the CDR3: TGCGCCAGCAGCTTGGTACAGGGGCGGGAGACCCAGTACTTC.

The chain recombines TRBV6-6 with TRBJ1-4; D not resolved. The V and J ends lost 4 bases and 0 bases respectively, with 6 bases between them. This CDR3 has 14 residues. From germline, CDR1 is MNHNY and CDR2 SVGAGI (reference sequence). In nucleotides, the CDR3 is TGTGCCAGCAGTTGGGCAGCAACTAATGAAAAACTGTTTTTT. Translating it yields CASSWAATNEKLFF.

The rearrangement uses TRBV10-3 and TRBJ2-7; a possible D gene is TRBD1 (6 bases). Per germline, CDR1 ENHRY and CDR2 SYGVKD. This CDR3 is built from 14 residues. V was shortened by 2 bases and J by 2 bases, with 10 bases between the two germline ends. The CDR3 DNA reads TGTGCCATCAGTGAGACCCGGGACACCTACGAGCAGTACTTC. Translation: CAISETRDTYEQYF.

CDR3 residues: CASSLVIGGRDTEAFF. For the CDR3, the DNA is TGTGCCAGCAGCTTAGTTATCGGGGGGCGCGACACTGAAGCTTTCTTT. The rearrangement joins TRBV7-2 to TRBJ1-1; the D gene is possibly TRBD1 (6 bases). The V gene's germline CDR1 is SGHTA and CDR2 FQGNSA. V dropped 1 base and J dropped 3 bases, with 15 bases sitting between them. This CDR3 has 16 amino acids.

CDR3: CASSLITQETQYF. As DNA, the CDR3 is TGTGCCAGCAGCTTAATCACACAAGAGACCCAGTACTTC. The rearrangement links TRBV7-3 to TRBJ2-5; D is undetermined. Germline CDR1 reads SGHTA; CDR2 reads FQGTGA. Deletions cut 1 base from V and 2 bases from J, with 5 bases between. This CDR3 is 13 amino acids long.

The chain recombines TRBV5-1 with TRBJ2-3; TRBD2 matches at 8 bases. Trimming cost V 3 bases and J 6 bases; bases outside gene matches: 6. The germline CDR1 and CDR2 sequences are SGHRS and YFSETQ. The CDR3 consists of 14 residues. CDR3 amino acids: CASSWGLVSDTQYF. CDR3 DNA: TGCGCCAGCAGCTGGGGACTAGTCAGCGATACGCAGTATTTT.

The chain couples TRBV13 to TRBJ1-2, with D perhaps matching TRBD1 (6 bases). Trimming stripped 5 bases from V and 5 bases from J, with 42 bases between. This CDR3 spans 23 amino acids. Per germline, CDR1 PRHDT and CDR2 FYEKMQ (reference sequence). The CDR3 DNA sequence: TGTGCCAGCAGCCCCCGCGCGAGGGGGGGACCAAGGGCGGACCAACACATACTTTATGGCTACACCTTC. Translating it yields CASSPRARGGPRADQHILYGYTF.

V usage is TRBV7-2 and J usage is TRBJ2-2; D gene ambiguous. Trimming stripped 4 bases from V and 1 base from J, with 4 bases between. Germline V gene data show CDR1 as SGHTA and CDR2 as FQGNSA. This CDR3 contains 13 residues. The CDR3 loop is CASSYWNTGELFF. Written as DNA, the CDR3 is TGTGCCAGCAGCTACTGGAACACCGGGGAGCTGTTTTTT.

V is TRBV7-2 and J is TRBJ1-1; D uncertain. Germline V gene sequence: CDR1 SGHTA, CDR2 FQGNSA. The CDR3 totals 14 residues. The V end lost 5 bases, the J end lost 4 bases, and 14 bases lay between the germline ends. The CDR3 coding sequence is TGTGCCAGCAGCCCGCGGGCTTCCGGCACTGAAGCTTTCTTT. As protein: CASSPRASGTEAFF.

V usage is TRBV7-8 and J usage is TRBJ1-2; the match to TRBD1 covers 8 bases. The length of the CDR3 is 13 residues. Germline trimming cut 5 bases from V and 8 bases from J; bases unmatched to any gene: 7. The V gene's germline CDR1 is SGHVS and CDR2 FQNEAQ. The CDR3 protein is CASSPGQGAGYTF. CDR3 DNA sequence: TGTGCCAGCAGCCCCGGACAGGGAGCAGGCTACACCTTC.

The chain links TRBV5-6 to TRBJ1-1, with D perhaps matching TRBD1 (5 bases). Deletions cut 1 base from V and 0 bases from J, with 7 bases between. There are 14 residues in the CDR3. CDR1 SGHDT and CDR2 YYEEEE come from the germline V gene. CDR3 residues: CASSLQGMNTEAFF. In DNA, the CDR3 is TGTGCCAGCAGCTTGCAGGGAATGAACACTGAAGCTTTCTTT.